This T cell receptor beta chain was sequenced in a study of T cells in Graves' hyperthyroidism and ophthalmopathy. Extraction of PBMCs used roughly 9.3 ml of fresh peripheral blood. The germline V gene has CDR1 SGHRS and CDR2 YFSETQ. This CDR3 spans 14 amino acids. V was clipped by 6 bases and J by 3 bases; unmatched bases: 4. This clonotype was found a few times. Amplification of TCR beta CDR3 regions used RNA as the template. RT-PCR in the first round (using the HTBI primer set) targeted the TCR CDR3. TCRdb processed the multiplex PCR reads anew with MiXCR; each CDR3 protein has one entry. The sample records approximately 630,000 distinct CDR3 sequences, roughly 17% being singletons.

This TCR came from a woman aged 30 to 39 with Graves' hyperthyroidism. Sequenced: blood. The chain couples TRBV5-1 to TRBJ2-7; the match to TRBD2 covers 12 bases. Here the CDR3 reads CASMPTSGSYEQYF. Here the CDR3 DNA reads TGCGCCAGCATGCCGACTAGCGGGAGCTACGAGCAGTACTTC.